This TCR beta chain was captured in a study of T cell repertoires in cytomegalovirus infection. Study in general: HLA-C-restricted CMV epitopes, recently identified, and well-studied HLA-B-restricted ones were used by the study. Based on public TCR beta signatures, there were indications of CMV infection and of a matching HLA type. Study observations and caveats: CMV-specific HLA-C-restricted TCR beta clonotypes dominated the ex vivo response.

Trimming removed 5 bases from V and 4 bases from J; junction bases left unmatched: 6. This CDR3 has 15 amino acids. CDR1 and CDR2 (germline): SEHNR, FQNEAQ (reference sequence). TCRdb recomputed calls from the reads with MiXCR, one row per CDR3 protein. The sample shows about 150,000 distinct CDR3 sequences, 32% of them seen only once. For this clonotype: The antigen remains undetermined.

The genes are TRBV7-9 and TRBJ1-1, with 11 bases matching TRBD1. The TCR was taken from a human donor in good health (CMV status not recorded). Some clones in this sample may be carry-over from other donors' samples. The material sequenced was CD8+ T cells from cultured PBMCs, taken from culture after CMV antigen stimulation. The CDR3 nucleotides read TGTGCCAGCAGCGAAGGGACAGGGGGGGGCACTGAAGCTTTCTTT. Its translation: CASSEGTGGGTEAFF.